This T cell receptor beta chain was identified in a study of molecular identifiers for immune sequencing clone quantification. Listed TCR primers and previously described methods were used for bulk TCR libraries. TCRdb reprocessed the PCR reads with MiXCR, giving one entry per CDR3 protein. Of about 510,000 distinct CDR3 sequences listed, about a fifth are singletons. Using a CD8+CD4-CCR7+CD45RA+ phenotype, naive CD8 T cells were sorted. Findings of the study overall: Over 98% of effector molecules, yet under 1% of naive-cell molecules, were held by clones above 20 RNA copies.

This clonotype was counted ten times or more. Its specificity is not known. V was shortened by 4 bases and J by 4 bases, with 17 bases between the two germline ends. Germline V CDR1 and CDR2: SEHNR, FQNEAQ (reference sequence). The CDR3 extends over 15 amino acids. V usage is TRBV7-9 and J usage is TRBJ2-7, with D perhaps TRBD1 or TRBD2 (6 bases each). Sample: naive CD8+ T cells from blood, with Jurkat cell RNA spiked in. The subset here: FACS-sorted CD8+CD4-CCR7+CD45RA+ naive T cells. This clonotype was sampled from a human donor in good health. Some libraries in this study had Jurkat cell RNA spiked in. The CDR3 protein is CASSSLLRGAYEQYF. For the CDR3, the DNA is TGTGCCAGCAGCTCCCTTTTGAGGGGGGCTTACGAGCAGTACTTC. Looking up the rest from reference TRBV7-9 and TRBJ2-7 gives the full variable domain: DTGVSQNPRHKITKRGQNVTFRCDPISEHNRLYWYRQTLGQGPEFLTYFQNEAQLEKSRLLSDRFSAERPKGSFSTLEIQRTEQGDSAMYLCASSSLLRGAYEQYFGPGTRLTVT.